This paragraph reports one T cell receptor beta chain. This entry belongs to a study of shared T cell receptors in the human thymus. The V and J ends lost 8 bases and 7 bases, in that order; junction bases with no gene match: 10. There are 15 residues in the CDR3. CDR1 and CDR2 (germline): MNHNS, SASEGT. Clones were read by immunoSEQ multiplex PCR, and TCRdb kept only the in-frame ones, dropping some. Of hundreds of thousands of clones in the sample, more than 70% were seen once. The same specimen was also included in a second study, on human thymus T cells. That report adds: Infants served as donors; they were healthy and Finnish and were having corrective surgery for congenital heart defects. Thymus pieces cut out during corrective heart surgery were the tissue that was used. Thymic and blood repertoires seemed to show skewed V and J gene use. Unrelated individuals had highly overlapping thymic repertoires, as reported in related research.

The chain has TRBV6-1 and TRBJ2-1, with 11 bases aligning to TRBD2. Sequencing was performed on thymocytes. The source of this sequence is a boy under two years old with a congenital heart defect. CDR3 region: CASRLAGGWANEQFF. CDR3 bases: TGTGCCAGCCGGCTAGCGGGGGGTTGGGCTAATGAGCAGTTCTTC.